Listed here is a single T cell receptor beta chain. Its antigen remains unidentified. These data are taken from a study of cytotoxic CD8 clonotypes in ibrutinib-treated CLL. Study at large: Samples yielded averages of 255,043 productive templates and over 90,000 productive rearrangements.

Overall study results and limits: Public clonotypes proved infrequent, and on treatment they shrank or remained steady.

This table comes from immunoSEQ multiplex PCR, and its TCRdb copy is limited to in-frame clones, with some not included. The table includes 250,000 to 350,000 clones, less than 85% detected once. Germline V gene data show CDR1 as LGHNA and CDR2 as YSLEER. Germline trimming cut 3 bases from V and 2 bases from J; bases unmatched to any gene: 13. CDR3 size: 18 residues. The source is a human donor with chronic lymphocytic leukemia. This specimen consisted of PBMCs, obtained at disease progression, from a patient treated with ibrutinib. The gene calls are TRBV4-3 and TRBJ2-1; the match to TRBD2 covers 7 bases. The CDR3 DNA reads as TGCGCCAGCAGCCACCAAATCGTTGGGGGGAGGGCCTACAATGAGCAGTTCTTC. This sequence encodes CASSHQIVGGRAYNEQFF.